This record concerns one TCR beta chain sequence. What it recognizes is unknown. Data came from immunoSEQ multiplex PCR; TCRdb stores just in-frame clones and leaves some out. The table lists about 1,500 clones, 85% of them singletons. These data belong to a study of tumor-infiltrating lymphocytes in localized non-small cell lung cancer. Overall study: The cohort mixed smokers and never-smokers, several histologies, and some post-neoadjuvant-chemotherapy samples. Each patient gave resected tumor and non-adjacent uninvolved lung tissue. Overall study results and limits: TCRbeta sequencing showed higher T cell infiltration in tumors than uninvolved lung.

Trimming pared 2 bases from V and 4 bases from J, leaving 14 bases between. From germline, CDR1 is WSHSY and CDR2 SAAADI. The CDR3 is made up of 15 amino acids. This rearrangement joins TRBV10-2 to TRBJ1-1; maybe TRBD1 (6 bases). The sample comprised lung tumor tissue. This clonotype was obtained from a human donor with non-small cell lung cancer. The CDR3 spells CASSETRGGGTEAFF. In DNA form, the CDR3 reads TGCGCCAGCAGTGAGACCAGGGGTGGCGGCACTGAAGCTTTCTTT.